The source of this T cell receptor beta chain is a study of blood T cell repertoires in COVID-19. Study-wide context: Acute and convalescent COVID-19 samples came from the United States, Italy and Spain. From T cells, B-cell-depleted T cells, or PBMCs came the material, which was cDNA or gDNA.

In the study's own analysis: Scientists estimated how many nucleated cells there were by amplifying reference gene primers. Clones were sequenced by immunoSEQ multiplex PCR, and TCRdb holds only the in-frame ones, with some missing. That table supplies the V and J calls and clone size; D and trimming were determined from the DNA. The sample comprises 200,000 to 250,000 clones, 70% to 90% of which are singletons, and around 3.3% rests with the top ten. The germline CDR1 and CDR2 sequences are MNHEY and SVGEGT. The length of the CDR3 is 14 residues. The V and J ends lost 2 bases and 4 bases respectively, with 9 bases between them.

V is TRBV6-2 or TRBV6-3 and J is TRBJ1-5; the D is unclear. Specimen: peripheral blood. This TCR was sampled from a man younger than 30 with active or convalescent COVID-19. CDR3 region: CASSYGLINQPQHF. CDR3 in DNA: TGTGCCAGCAGTTACGGACTGATAAATCAGCCCCAGCATTTT.